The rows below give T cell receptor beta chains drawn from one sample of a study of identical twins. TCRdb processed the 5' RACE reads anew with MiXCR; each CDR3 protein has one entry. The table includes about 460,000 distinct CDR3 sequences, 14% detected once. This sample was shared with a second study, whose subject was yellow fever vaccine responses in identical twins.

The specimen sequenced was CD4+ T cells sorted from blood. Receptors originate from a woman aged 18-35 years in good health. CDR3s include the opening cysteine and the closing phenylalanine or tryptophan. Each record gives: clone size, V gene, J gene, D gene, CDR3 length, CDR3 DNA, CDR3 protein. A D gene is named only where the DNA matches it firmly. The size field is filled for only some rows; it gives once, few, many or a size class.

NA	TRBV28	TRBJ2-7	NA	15	TGTGCCAGCAGTTTACCGGCAAAAGGGTCCTACGAGCAGTACTTC	CASSLPAKGSYEQYF
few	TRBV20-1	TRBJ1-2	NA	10	TGCAGTGGGGGACCGCTCTCTGACACCTTC	CSGGPLSDTF
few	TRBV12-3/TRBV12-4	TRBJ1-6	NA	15	TGTGCCAGCAGTCGCCGGGACCCACTTAATTCACCCCTCCACTTT	CASSRRDPLNSPLHF
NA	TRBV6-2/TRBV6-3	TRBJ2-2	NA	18	TGTGCCAGCAGTTACAGCCAAGGGACTTTGAGGATTCCCGGGGAGCTGTTTTTT	CASSYSQGTLRIPGELFF
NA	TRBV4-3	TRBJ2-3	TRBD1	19	TGCGCCAGCAGCCAAGGGTTCACCAACCGGGACAGAGGCACAGATACGCAGTATTTT	CASSQGFTNRDRGTDTQYF
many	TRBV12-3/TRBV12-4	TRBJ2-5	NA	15	TGTGCCAGCAGCCTCCCAACGGGCGGCGCGAGAGTCCAGTACTTC	CASSLPTGGARVQYF
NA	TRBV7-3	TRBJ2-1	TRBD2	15	TGTGCCAGCAGCCCACTAGCGGCACAAGGGAATGAGCAGTTCTTC	CASSPLAAQGNEQFF
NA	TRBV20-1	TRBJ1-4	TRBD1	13	TGCAGTCCCACGGGACAGACCAATGAAAAACTGTTTTTT	CSPTGQTNEKLFF
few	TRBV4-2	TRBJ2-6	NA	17	TGTGCCAGCAGCCAACCACGGACCGCGCCCGGGGCCAACGTCCTGACTTTC	CASSQPRTAPGANVLTF
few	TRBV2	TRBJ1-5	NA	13	TGTGCCAGCAGGGGGGGGTCCCTCATCCCCCAGCATTTT	CASRGGSLIPQHF
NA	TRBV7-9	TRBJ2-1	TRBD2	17	TGTGCCAGCAGCTTAGCAACTAGCGGGAGGGCTCCCAATGAGCAGTTCTTC	CASSLATSGRAPNEQFF
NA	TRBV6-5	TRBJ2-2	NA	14	TGTGCCAGCAGTTACACCGAGGATACCGGGGAGCTGTTTTTT	CASSYTEDTGELFF
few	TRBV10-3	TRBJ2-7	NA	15	TGTGCCATCAGTGAGTCGATTCAGGGGCCCTACGAGCAGTACTTC	CAISESIQGPYEQYF
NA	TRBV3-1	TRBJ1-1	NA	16	TGTGCCAGCAGCCAAGTTTCTCGGGACAAGAACACTGAAGCTTTCTTT	CASSQVSRDKNTEAFF
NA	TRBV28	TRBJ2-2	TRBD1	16	TGTGCCAGCAGCCCAGGGGGCGGCTGGGACACCGGGGAGCTGTTTTTT	CASSPGGGWDTGELFF
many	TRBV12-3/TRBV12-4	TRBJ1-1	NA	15	TGTGCCAGCAGTTTAGAACAGGAACGGAACACTGAAGCTTTCTTT	CASSLEQERNTEAFF
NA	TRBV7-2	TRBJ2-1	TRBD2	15	TGTGCCAGCAGCCCACCGGGACTACCCTTCAATGAGCAGTTCTTC	CASSPPGLPFNEQFF
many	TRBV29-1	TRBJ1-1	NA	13	TGCAGCGCTATCAAGGGAGGTCAAGCTGAAGCTTTCTTT	CSAIKGGQAEAFF
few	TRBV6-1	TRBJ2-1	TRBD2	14	TGTGCCAGCCTTCGGGGGGGGGGCCGCGGTGAGCAGTTCTTC	CASLRGGGRGEQFF